The 8 T cell receptor beta chains below come from one sample, sequenced in a study of radiotherapy plus CTLA-4 blockade in lung cancer (dated by TCRdb to between 2018 and 2020). Library construction relied on the immunoSEQ multiplex PCR assay. TCRdb stores this immuneACCESS table with in-frame sequences only. Part of the clones is absent; in the studies checked, under half of the shortfall reflects unresolved V genes, and no reason is known for the rest. Recorded for this sample are under 70,000 clones; around 77% of them occurred a single time. The ten largest clonotypes hold approximately 4.5% of the sample. The input for sequencing was peripheral blood, taken from a patient treated with radiotherapy plus ipilimumab. These receptors were collected from a human donor with non-small cell lung cancer who had a complete response to radiotherapy plus ipilimumab.

The rearrangement uses TRBV4-1 and TRBJ1-5, with D unclear. The CDR3 runs to 18 residues. Germline CDR1 MGHRA, CDR2 YSYEKL. V was pared by 2 bases and J by 0 bases, with 17 bases between. The CDR3 region is CASSQTKAGLFSNQPQHF. DNA of the CDR3: TGCGCCAGCAGCCAAACAAAAGCAGGACTGTTTAGCAATCAGCCCCAGCATTTT.

This chain connects TRBV18 to TRBJ1-2; D is possibly TRBD1 (5 bases). V lost 0 bases to trimming and J lost 2 bases, with 10 bases between them. The CDR3 length is 15 residues. In germline, CDR1 is KGHSH, CDR2 LQKENI. CDR3 in DNA: TGTGCCAGCTCACCACCCCTGAGGGACAACTATGGCTACACCTTC. Translating gives CASSPPLRDNYGYTF.

This clone has a handful of counts. The chain links TRBV7-9 to TRBJ2-5; D is tentatively TRBD1 or TRBD2 (6 bases each). V lost 5 bases and J 4 bases, leaving 14 bases between the germline ends. The CDR3 loop spans 14 amino acids. CDR1 is SEHNR and CDR2 is FQNEAQ in the germline V gene (reference sequence). This chain's CDR3 is CASSQGYGGETQYF. CDR3 DNA: TGTGCCAGCAGCCAGGGGTACGGGGGAGAGACCCAGTACTTC.

V is TRBV6-5 and J is TRBJ1-2; 8 bases match TRBD1. The CDR3 loop spans 12 amino acids. Per the germline V gene, CDR1 is MNHEY and CDR2 is SVGAGI. V trimming: 8 bases; J trimming: 4 bases; junction bases outside the gene matches: 3. In DNA form, the CDR3 reads TGTGCCAGCTACGGACAGGGCTATGGCTACACCTTC. It specifies CASYGQGYGYTF.

The V and J genes are TRBV25-1 and TRBJ2-6; D gene unclear. The CDR3 extends over 15 amino acids. Germline V CDR1 and CDR2: MGHDK, SYGVNS. Trimming took 5 bases from V and 2 from J, leaving 10 bases between them. The CDR3 bases are TGTGCCAGCAGTCCTGAGATAGCTGGGGCCAACGTCCTGACTTTC. This codes for CASSPEIAGANVLTF.

The CDR3 bases are TGTGCCAGCAGTGAATCCGTCCTACAAGAGACCCAGTACTTC. It specifies CASSESVLQETQYF. This chain links TRBV25-1 with TRBJ2-5; D remains ambiguous. CDR3 size: 14 residues. V was cut by 1 base and J by 2 bases, with 8 bases left in between. Germline-derived CDR1 and CDR2 are MGHDK and SYGVNS.

The gene calls are TRBV6-1 and TRBJ1-5; D is uncertain. V dropped 3 bases and J dropped 3 bases, with 6 bases sitting between them. The V gene's germline CDR1 is MNHNS and CDR2 SASEGT. The CDR3 has 13 residues. The DNA for the CDR3 is TGTGCCAGCAGTGACCGGTCCAATCAGCCCCAGCATTTT. This codes for CASSDRSNQPQHF.

The V gene is TRBV18, the J gene TRBJ1-6; weak D call: TRBD1 (6 bases). V was cut by 5 bases and J by 0 bases, with 14 bases left in between. CDR1 KGHSH and CDR2 LQKENI come from the germline V gene. CDR3 length: 17 residues. CDR3 residues: CASSAVTGSSYNSPLHF. The CDR3 nucleotides are TGTGCCAGCTCAGCAGTCACAGGGAGCTCCTATAATTCACCCCTCCACTTT.